This T cell receptor beta chain comes out of a study of beta chain features in type 1 diabetes. Of the isolated RNA, all was reverse transcribed, and so the sequenced material was expressed TCRB transcripts. Profiled with immunoSEQ multiplex PCR; TCRdb holds only in-frame clones, not every one. This table has under 300,000 clones, roughly 8% appearing once. This clone was observed a few times. A junction boundary mismatches the germline segment, possibly from a read error. Looked up from germline, CDR1 is SQVTM and CDR2 is ANQGSEA. CDR3 length equals 15 residues. The sample taken for sequencing was central memory CD4+ T cells from blood. This sequence originates from a woman aged 18-29 years in good health. The rearrangement links TRBV29-1 to TRBJ1-2; 8 positions match TRBD1. CDR3 bases: TGCAGCGTTGAGGGTGCCCGGACAGGGCCCCAGGGGGACGTCTTC. Its protein product is CSVEGARTGPQGDVF.